The 17 T cell receptor beta chains below all came from one sample that was sequenced in a study of naive and memory T cell subsets. The antigens these receptors bind are not known. Notes on the study in general: Possibly reflecting memory cells re-expressing CD45RA, a few larger clonotypes occurred in naive repertoires, especially CD8.

Two oligonucleotides, mixed equimolar, formed the beta constant-region primer covering TRBC1 and TRBC2. Nested alpha and beta constant-region primers with the SP2 primer drove four PCR rounds on ligated cDNA. A single record per CDR3 protein comes from TCRdb applying MiXCR to the UMI-ligation and nested PCR reads. The sample has about 140,000 distinct CDR3 sequences; 15% to 20% are singletons. The sample consisted of naive CD8+ T cells from blood. These receptors all come from a human donor in good health.

The sample holds a few counts of this clonotype. The genes are TRBV7-8 and TRBJ2-1, with no clear D. Germline loops: CDR1 SGHVS, CDR2 FQNEAQ. CDR3 length: 13 residues. V was clipped by 0 bases and J by 7 bases, with 7 bases between them. The CDR3 DNA reads TGTGCCAGCAGCTTAGCGCTGAGTAATGAGCAGTTCTTC. Translated, it gives CASSLALSNEQFF.

The chain carries TRBV6-5 and TRBJ2-1; 11 positions agree with TRBD1. The junction had 4 bases not matched to a gene; V was cut back by 6 bases and J by 3 bases. Looked up from germline, CDR1 is MNHEY and CDR2 is SVGAGI. The CDR3 extends over 15 amino acids. DNA of the CDR3: TGTGCCAGCAGCGAGGGGACAGGGGGCTACAATGAGCAGTTCTTC. Amino acids: CASSEGTGGYNEQFF.

The chain employs TRBV28 and TRBJ2-3; 7 positions agree with TRBD2. Germline V gene sequence: CDR1 MDHEN, CDR2 SYDVKM. The CDR3 runs 20 residues. With 5 bases clipped from V and 4 bases from J, the junction kept 24 bases outside the gene matches. The CDR3 coding sequence is TGTGCCAGCAGTCCTCCCGGGGTAGCGGGCCCGCGAGGGCCCCCAGATACGCAGTATTTT. This gives the protein CASSPPGVAGPRGPPDTQYF.

Only a few counts were recorded for this clonotype. This chain links TRBV15 with TRBJ2-2, with D possibly matching TRBD1 (5 bases). CDR1 and CDR2 (germline): LNHNV, YYDKDF (reference sequence). With 3 bases removed from V and 1 base from J, the gap between germline ends came to 9 bases. The CDR3 extends over 15 amino acids. CDR3 DNA: TGTGCCACCAGCAGCAGGGTTGAGAACACCGGGGAGCTGTTTTTT. It is translated as CATSSRVENTGELFF.

There are many counts of this clonotype. The chain recombines TRBV7-6 with TRBJ1-1; TRBD1 agrees at 8 bases. This CDR3 is 15 amino acids long. Germline trimming cut 4 bases from V and 6 bases from J; bases unmatched to any gene: 10. Germline V lookup: CDR1 SGHVS, CDR2 FNYEAQ. Here the CDR3 reads CASSSRQGASAEAFF. In DNA, the CDR3 is TGTGCCAGCAGCTCGCGGCAGGGGGCCAGTGCTGAAGCTTTCTTT.

This clonotype was seen more than once but under ten times. This chain joins TRBV20-1 and TRBJ2-3; possible D gene TRBD2, 7 bases. CDR1 and CDR2 (germline): DFQATT, SNEGSKA (reference sequence). The V end lost 6 bases, the J end lost 5 bases, and 21 bases lay between the germline ends. The CDR3 is 15 residues long. DNA for the CDR3: TGCAGTGCCCCGGGGAGCGGAGGGGGGGTAGATACGCAGTATTTT. This translates into CSAPGSGGGVDTQYF.

This clonotype was observed a few times. The rearrangement joins TRBV7-6 to TRBJ2-7; D is perhaps TRBD2 (7 bases). Germline loops: CDR1 SGHVS, CDR2 FNYEAQ. V was trimmed by 5 bases and J by 1 base, leaving 12 bases between them. The CDR3 runs 14 residues. This CDR3 is CASSEGRGSYEQYF. In nucleotides, the CDR3 is TGTGCCAGCAGCGAAGGGAGGGGGTCCTACGAGCAGTACTTC.

This chain links TRBV5-1 with TRBJ2-1; TRBD2 matches 9 bases. Germline CDR1 SGHRS, CDR2 YFSETQ. V shed 2 bases and J 4 bases; nucleotides not matched to a gene: 7. The CDR3 loop spans 16 amino acids. CDR3 loop: CASSLDTLAGYNEQFF. CDR3 nucleotide sequence: TGCGCCAGCAGCTTAGACACTCTAGCGGGGTACAATGAGCAGTTCTTC.

This clonotype was detected a few times. This sequence joins TRBV27 and TRBJ2-7; weak D call: TRBD1 (5 bases). V was cut by 6 bases and J by 2 bases, with 14 bases left in between. The length of the CDR3 is 14 residues. Germline CDR1 is MNHEY and CDR2 is SMNVEV (reference sequence). For the CDR3, the DNA is TGTGCCAGCAGGACAGTCGCCGGACCCTACGAGCAGTACTTC. It codes for CASRTVAGPYEQYF.

V gene TRBV30 combines with J gene TRBJ1-1; TRBD1 agrees at 7 bases. This CDR3 has 12 residues. The V segment lost 5 bases and the J segment 5 bases; nucleotides outside the gene matches: 5. CDR1 is GTSNPN, CDR2 SVGIG, per germline (reference sequence). The CDR3 coding sequence is TGTGCCTGGGAGACAGGGTTGACTGAAGCTTTCTTT. Its translation: CAWETGLTEAFF.

This clonotype has just a few counts. The rearrangement links TRBV12-3 or TRBV12-4 to TRBJ2-5, with D maybe TRBD1 (6 bases). The CDR3 consists of 13 residues. V gave up 6 bases and J gave up 2 bases, with 10 bases separating them. Written as DNA, the CDR3 is TGTGCCAGCAGCTGGGGACAACAAGAGACCCAGTACTTC. Encoded protein: CASSWGQQETQYF.

The CDR3 nucleotides read TGTGCCAGCAGTTCAGATAGGAGCTCCTATAATTCACCCCTCCACTTT. Protein: CASSSDRSSYNSPLHF. The rearrangement links TRBV27 to TRBJ1-6; no firm D call. V was trimmed by 4 bases and J by 0 bases, leaving 10 bases between them. Germline V CDR1 and CDR2: MNHEY, SMNVEV (reference sequence). The CDR3 has 16 amino acids.

DNA for the CDR3: TGTGCCAGCAGTTACGGAGATAGCAATCAGCCCCAGCATTTT. Translating it yields CASSYGDSNQPQHF. The genes are TRBV13 and TRBJ1-5; D remains ambiguous. The CDR3 totals 14 residues. V gave up 6 bases and J gave up 0 bases, with 9 bases separating them. Germline CDR1 PRHDT, CDR2 FYEKMQ (reference sequence).

The chain joins TRBV6-2 or TRBV6-3 to TRBJ2-3; D is uncertain. The CDR3 runs to 12 residues. The germline V and J ends were trimmed by 2 bases and 6 bases, with 6 bases remaining between them. CDR1 is MNHEY, CDR2 SVGEGT, per germline. In DNA, the CDR3 is TGTGCCAGCAGTTACCCCTCGGATACGCAGTATTTT. This sequence encodes CASSYPSDTQYF.

V and J are TRBV3-1 and TRBJ1-1; no clear D. The CDR3 spans 14 residues. Trimming pared 1 base from V and 8 bases from J, leaving 14 bases between. Germline CDR1 LGHDT, CDR2 YNNKEL (reference sequence). The CDR3 loop is CASSQASGLGEAFF. As DNA, the CDR3 is TGTGCCAGCAGCCAAGCCAGCGGTCTAGGGGAAGCTTTCTTT.

The rearrangement uses TRBV24-1 and TRBJ2-1; D may be TRBD2 (7 bases). Trimming removed 0 bases at V and 7 bases at J, with 9 bases between. This CDR3 is 14 amino acids long. The germline V gene encodes CDR1 KGHDR and CDR2 SFDVKD. The CDR3 nucleotides read TGTGCCACCAGTGATTTGGGGAGGGGGAATGAGCAGTTCTTC. This sequence encodes CATSDLGRGNEQFF.

This clonotype was observed many times. The chain has TRBV5-6 and TRBJ2-3; the match to TRBD1 covers 9 bases. Germline CDR1 reads SGHDT; CDR2 reads YYEEEE. V dropped 0 bases and J dropped 0; count of bases not matched to a gene: 8. The CDR3 has 18 amino acids. DNA of the CDR3: TGTGCCAGCAGCTTGGAGCGCCGACAGGGGGAAAGCACAGATACGCAGTATTTT. It yields the protein CASSLERRQGESTDTQYF.